One and the same sample provided the 3 T cell receptor beta chains below, sequenced in a study of T cell responses to AZD1222 COVID-19 vaccine. This table comes from immunoSEQ multiplex PCR, and its TCRdb copy is limited to in-frame clones, with some not included. The data hold around 95,000 clones, with 70% to 90% observed a single time. The material was peripheral blood, obtained on day 0 of AZD1222 vaccination. Receptor source: an adult in good health.

J is TRBJ2-5 and V is TRBV29-1; D remains unclear. Germline V CDR1 and CDR2: SQVTM, ANQGSEA. The CDR3 is 12 amino acids. Trimming cost V 4 bases and J 5 bases, with 11 bases left between them. Written as DNA, the CDR3 is TGCAGCGTTGCGGTGGGCCGGGAGACCCAGTACTTC. Translating it yields CSVAVGRETQYF.

The rearrangement uses TRBV5-1 and TRBJ1-5; D is perhaps TRBD1 (6 bases). Trimming removed 5 bases at V and 4 bases at J, with 10 bases between. The CDR3 spans 13 residues. CDR1 and CDR2 (germline): SGHRS, YFSETQ. The CDR3, as DNA: TGCGCCAGCAGTTACGGACAGAATCAGCCCCAGCATTTT. It specifies CASSYGQNQPQHF.

The chain uses TRBV2 and TRBJ1-3; D gene unclear. The germline gives CDR1 SNHLY, CDR2 FYNNEI. The CDR3 contains 13 residues. Trimming took 8 bases from V and 0 from J, leaving 8 bases between them. CDR3 nucleotide sequence: TGTGCCAGCGCGGCCAACTCTGGAAACACCATATATTTT. Its translation is CASAANSGNTIYF.